This T cell receptor beta chain came from a study of cytomegalovirus exposure and HLA in healthy donors. The germline CDR1 and CDR2 sequences are LGHNA and YSLEER. The V gene end was trimmed by 0 bases and the J gene end by 6 bases; junction bases not matched to a gene: 4. The CDR3 has 15 residues. The repertoire was sequenced with immunoSEQ multiplex PCR; TCRdb's copy has only in-frame clones and lacks some. The sample holds tens of thousands of clones, over 85% seen once. To note about this clone: The antigen is undetermined.

Regarding the study as a whole: First-cohort TCR clusters tended to co-occur in the 130 or so validation repertoires, a later analysis found. The classifier reportedly diagnosed cytomegalovirus status with high specificity and sensitivity.

Sequencing was performed on PBMCs. The rearrangement links TRBV4-3 to TRBJ2-1; 8 positions agree with TRBD2. The receptor's source is a woman aged 18-29 years in good health and CMV-seropositive. The CDR3 spells CASSQDPGGANEQFF. CDR3 in DNA: TGCGCCAGCAGCCAAGATCCCGGGGGGGCCAATGAGCAGTTCTTC.